This TCR beta chain originates from a study of cytomegalovirus exposure and HLA in healthy donors. It was with 60 Vbeta and 13 Jbeta primers that the PCR ran. Repertoires were generated with immunoSEQ multiplex PCR, while TCRdb's copy carries only in-frame clones and drops some. Of about 99,000 clones listed, approximately 66% are singletons. Sequences were obtained from PBMCs. This receptor was taken from a woman aged 50 to 60 in good health and CMV-seronegative.

This CDR3 reads CASSLDLSSGAYNEQFF. For the CDR3, the DNA is TGTGCCAGCAGCTTAGACCTCTCTAGCGGGGCTTACAATGAGCAGTTCTTC. The chain has TRBV7-2 and TRBJ2-1, with 9 bases aligning to TRBD2. The V and J ends lost 1 base and 4 bases, in that order; junction bases with no gene match: 8. Germline V gene sequence: CDR1 SGHTA, CDR2 FQGNSA. This CDR3 has 17 residues.